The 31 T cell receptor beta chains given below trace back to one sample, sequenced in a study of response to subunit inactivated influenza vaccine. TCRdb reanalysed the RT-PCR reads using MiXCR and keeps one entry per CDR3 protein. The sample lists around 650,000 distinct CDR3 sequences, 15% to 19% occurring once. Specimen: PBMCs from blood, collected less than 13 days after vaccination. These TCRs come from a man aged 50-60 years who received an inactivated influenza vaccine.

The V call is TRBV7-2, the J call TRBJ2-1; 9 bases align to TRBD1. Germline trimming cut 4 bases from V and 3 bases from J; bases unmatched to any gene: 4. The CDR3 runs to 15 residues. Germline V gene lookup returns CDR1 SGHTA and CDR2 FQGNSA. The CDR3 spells CASSSGTGHYNEQFF. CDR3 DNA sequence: TGTGCCAGCAGCTCAGGGACAGGGCACTACAATGAGCAGTTCTTC.

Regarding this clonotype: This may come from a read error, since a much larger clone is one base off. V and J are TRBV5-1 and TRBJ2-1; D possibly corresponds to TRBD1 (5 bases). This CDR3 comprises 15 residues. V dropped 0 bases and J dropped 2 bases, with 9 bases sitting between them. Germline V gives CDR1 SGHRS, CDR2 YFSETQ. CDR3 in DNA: TGCGCCAGCAGCTTGGAGGGGAACCCCTACAATGAGCAGTTCTTC. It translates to CASSLEGNPYNEQFF.

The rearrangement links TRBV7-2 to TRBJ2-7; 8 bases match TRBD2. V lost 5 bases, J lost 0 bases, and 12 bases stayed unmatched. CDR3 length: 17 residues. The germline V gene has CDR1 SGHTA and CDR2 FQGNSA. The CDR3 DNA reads TGTGCCAGCAGCCCCGACTGGGCGGGGGGTCACTCCTACGAGCAGTACTTC. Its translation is CASSPDWAGGHSYEQYF.

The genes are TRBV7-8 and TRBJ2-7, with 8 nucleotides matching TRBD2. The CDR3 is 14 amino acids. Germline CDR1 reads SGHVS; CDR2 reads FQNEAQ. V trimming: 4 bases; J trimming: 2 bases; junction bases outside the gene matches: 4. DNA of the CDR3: TGTGCCAGCAGCTCCCCGGGACTAGCCTACGAGCAGTACTTC. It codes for CASSSPGLAYEQYF.

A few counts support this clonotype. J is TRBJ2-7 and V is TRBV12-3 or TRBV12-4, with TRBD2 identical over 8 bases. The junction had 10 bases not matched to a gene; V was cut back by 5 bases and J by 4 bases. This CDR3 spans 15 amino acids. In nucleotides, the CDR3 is TGTGCCAGCAGTCAAAGACGGGGGGGCCTGTACGAGCAGTACTTC. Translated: CASSQRRGGLYEQYF.

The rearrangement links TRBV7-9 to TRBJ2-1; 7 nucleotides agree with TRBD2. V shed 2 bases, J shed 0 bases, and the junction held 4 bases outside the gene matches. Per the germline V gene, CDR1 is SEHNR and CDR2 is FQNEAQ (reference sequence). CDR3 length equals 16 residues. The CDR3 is CASSLRRGYSYNEQFF. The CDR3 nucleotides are TGTGCCAGCAGCTTAAGGCGGGGGTACTCCTACAATGAGCAGTTCTTC.

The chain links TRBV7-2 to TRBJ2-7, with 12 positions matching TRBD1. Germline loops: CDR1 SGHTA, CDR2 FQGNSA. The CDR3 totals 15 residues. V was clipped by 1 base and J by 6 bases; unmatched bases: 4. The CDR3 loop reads CASSLVGTGGSEQYF. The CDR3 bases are TGTGCCAGCAGCTTAGTCGGGACAGGGGGCAGCGAGCAGTACTTC.

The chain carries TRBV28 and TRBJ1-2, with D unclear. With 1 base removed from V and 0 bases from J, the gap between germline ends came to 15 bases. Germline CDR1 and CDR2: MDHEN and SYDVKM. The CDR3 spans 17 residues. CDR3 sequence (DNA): TGTGCCAGCAGTTTATCGGCAGGAGTTCAATCTAACTATGGCTACACCTTC. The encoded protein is CASSLSAGVQSNYGYTF.

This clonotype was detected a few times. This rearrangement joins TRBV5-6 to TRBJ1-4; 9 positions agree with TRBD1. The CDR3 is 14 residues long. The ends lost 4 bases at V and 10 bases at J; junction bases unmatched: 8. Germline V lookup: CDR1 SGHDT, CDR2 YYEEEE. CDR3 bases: TGTGCCAGCAGCCTGGGACAGGGAATTCGAAAACTGTTTTTT. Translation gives CASSLGQGIRKLFF. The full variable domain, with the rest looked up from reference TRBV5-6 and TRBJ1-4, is DAGVTQSPTHLIKTRGQQVTLRCSPKSGHDTVSWYQQALGQGPQFIFQYYEEEERQRGNFPDRFSGHQFPNYSSELNVNALLLGDSALYLCASSLGQGIRKLFFGSGTQLSVL.

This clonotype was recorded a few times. In DNA form, the CDR3 reads TGTGCCAGCAGTTTACCTAGCGGGAGCAAAAACATTCAGTACTTC. Protein sequence: CASSLPSGSKNIQYF. The chain links TRBV28 to TRBJ2-4, with 10 positions matching TRBD2. Germline CDR1 reads MDHEN; CDR2 reads SYDVKM. The CDR3 runs to 15 residues. The ends lost 2 bases at V and 3 bases at J; junction bases unmatched: 1.

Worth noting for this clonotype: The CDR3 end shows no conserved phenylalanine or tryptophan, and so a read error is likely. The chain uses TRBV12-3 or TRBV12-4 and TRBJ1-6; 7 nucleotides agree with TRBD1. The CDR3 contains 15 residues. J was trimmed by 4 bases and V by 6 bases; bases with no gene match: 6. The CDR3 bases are TGTGCCAGCAGCCTCCAGGGGGGGTATAATTCACCCCTCCACTAT. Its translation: CASSLQGGYNSPLHY.

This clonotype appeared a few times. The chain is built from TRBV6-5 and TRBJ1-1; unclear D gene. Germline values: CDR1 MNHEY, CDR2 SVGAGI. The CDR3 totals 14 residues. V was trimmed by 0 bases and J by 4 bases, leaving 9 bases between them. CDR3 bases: TGTGCCAGCAGTTACTCGATGGGAGGCACTGAAGCTTTCTTT. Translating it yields CASSYSMGGTEAFF.

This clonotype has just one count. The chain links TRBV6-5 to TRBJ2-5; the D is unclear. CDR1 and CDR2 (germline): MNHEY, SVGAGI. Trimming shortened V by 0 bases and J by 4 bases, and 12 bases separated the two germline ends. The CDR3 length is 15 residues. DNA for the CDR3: TGTGCCAGCAGTTACTCGACGGTGGGGATAGAGACCCAGTACTTC. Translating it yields CASSYSTVGIETQYF.

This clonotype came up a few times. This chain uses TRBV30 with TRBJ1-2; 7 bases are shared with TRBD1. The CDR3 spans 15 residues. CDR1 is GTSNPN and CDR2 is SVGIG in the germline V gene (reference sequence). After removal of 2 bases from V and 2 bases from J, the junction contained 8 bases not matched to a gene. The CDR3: CAWSRPGGANYGYTF. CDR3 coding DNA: TGTGCCTGGAGTAGACCAGGGGGAGCGAACTATGGCTACACCTTC. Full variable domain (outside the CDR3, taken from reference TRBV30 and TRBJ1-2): SQTIHQWPATLVQPVGSPLSLECTVEGTSNPNLYWYRQAAGRGLQLLFYSVGIGQISSEVPQNLSASRPQDRQFILSSKKLLLSDSGFYLCAWSRPGGANYGYTFGSGTRLTVV.

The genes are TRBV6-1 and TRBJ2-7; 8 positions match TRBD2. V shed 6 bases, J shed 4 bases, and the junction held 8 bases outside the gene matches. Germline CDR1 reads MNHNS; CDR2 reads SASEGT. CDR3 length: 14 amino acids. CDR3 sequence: CASRLGLAFYEQYF. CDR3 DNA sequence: TGTGCCAGCAGGCTCGGACTAGCATTTTACGAGCAGTACTTC.

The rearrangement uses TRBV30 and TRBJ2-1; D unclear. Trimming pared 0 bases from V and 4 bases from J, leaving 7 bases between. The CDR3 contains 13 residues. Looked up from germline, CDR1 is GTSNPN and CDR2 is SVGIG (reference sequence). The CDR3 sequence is CAWSVGLYNEQFF. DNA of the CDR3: TGTGCCTGGAGTGTCGGGCTTTACAATGAGCAGTTCTTC.

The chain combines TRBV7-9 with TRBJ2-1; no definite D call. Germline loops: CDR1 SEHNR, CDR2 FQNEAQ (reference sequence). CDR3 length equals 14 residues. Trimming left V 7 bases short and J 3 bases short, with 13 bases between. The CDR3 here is CASTNGPHYNEQFF. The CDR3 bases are TGTGCCAGCACTAACGGACCCCACTACAATGAGCAGTTCTTC.

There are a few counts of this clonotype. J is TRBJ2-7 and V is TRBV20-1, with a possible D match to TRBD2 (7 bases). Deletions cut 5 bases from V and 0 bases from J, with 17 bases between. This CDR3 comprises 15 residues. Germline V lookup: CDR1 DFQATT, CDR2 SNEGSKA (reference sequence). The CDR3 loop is CSAARGGAGSYEQYF. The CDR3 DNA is TGCAGTGCTGCCCGAGGGGGGGCAGGCTCCTACGAGCAGTACTTC.

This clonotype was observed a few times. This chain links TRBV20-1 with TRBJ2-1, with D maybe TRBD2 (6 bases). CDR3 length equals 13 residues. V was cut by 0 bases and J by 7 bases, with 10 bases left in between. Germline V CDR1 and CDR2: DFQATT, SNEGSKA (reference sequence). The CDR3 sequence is CSARDGTSNEQFF. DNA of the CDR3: TGCAGTGCTAGAGATGGGACTTCGAATGAGCAGTTCTTC.

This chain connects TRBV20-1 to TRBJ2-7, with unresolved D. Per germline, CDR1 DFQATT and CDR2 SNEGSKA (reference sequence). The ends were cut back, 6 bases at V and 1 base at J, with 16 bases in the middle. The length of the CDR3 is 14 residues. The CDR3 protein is CSAKRVLRSYEQYF. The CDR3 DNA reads TGCAGTGCGAAAAGGGTCCTCAGATCCTACGAGCAGTACTTC.

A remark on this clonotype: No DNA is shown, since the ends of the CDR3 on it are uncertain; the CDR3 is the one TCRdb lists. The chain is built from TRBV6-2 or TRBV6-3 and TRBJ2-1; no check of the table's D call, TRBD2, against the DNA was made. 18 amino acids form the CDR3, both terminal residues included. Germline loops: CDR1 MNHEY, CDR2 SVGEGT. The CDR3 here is CASSSSPSGSLIRNEQFF.

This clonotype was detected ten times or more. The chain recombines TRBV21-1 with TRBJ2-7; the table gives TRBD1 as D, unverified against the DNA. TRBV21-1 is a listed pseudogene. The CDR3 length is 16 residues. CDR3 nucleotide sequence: TGTGCCAGCAGCAAAGCAATGGGGGGACGGTCCTACGAGCAGTACTTC. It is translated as CASSKAMGGRSYEQYF.

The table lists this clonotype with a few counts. The CDR3 loop is CASSYFIGSQETQYF. The CDR3 nucleotides read TGTGCCAGCAGTTATTTTATCGGCAGCCAAGAGACCCAGTACTTC. The V gene is TRBV6-5, the J gene TRBJ2-5, with D uncertain. CDR1 and CDR2 from the germline V gene are MNHEY and SVGAGI. Trimming took off 3 bases at V and 1 base at J, with 12 bases between the two ends. The CDR3 totals 15 residues.

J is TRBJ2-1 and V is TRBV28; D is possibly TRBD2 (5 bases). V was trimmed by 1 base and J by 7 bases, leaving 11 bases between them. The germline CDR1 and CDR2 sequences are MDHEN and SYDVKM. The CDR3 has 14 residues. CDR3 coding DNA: TGTGCCAGCAGTTTATATAGCGACGGGAATGAGCAGTTCTTC. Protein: CASSLYSDGNEQFF. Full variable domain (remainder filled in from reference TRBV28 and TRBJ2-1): DVKVTQSSRYLVKRTGEKVFLECVQDMDHENMFWYRQDPGLGLRLIYFSYDVKMKEKGDIPEGYSVSREKKERFSLILESASTNQTSMYLCASSLYSDGNEQFFGPGTRLTVL.

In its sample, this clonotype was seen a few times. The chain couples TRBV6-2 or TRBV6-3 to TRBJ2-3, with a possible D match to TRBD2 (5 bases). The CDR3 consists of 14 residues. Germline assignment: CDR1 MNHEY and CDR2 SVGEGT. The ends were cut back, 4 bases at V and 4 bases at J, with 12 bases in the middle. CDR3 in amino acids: CASSFGLRADTQYF. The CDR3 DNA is TGTGCCAGCAGTTTCGGACTGAGGGCAGATACGCAGTATTTT.

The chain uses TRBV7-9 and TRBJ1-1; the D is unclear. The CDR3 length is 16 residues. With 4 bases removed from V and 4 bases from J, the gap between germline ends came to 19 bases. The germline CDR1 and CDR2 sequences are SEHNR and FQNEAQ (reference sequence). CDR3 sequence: CASSSGYRTLGTEAFF. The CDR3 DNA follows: TGTGCCAGCAGCTCCGGCTACCGTACCCTGGGCACTGAAGCTTTCTTT.

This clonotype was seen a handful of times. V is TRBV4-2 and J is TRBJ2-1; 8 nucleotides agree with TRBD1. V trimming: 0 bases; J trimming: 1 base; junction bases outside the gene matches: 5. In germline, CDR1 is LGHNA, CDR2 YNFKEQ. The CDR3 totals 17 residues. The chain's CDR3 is CASSQEYRQGSYNEQFF. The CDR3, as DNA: TGTGCCAGCAGCCAAGAGTACCGACAGGGGTCCTACAATGAGCAGTTCTTC.

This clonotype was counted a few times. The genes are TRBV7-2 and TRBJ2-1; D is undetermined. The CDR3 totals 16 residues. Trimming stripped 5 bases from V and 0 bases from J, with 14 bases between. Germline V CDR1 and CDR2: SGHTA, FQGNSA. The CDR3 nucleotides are TGTGCCAGCAGCCGGACCATCGGAAGCTCCTACAATGAGCAGTTCTTC. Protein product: CASSRTIGSSYNEQFF.

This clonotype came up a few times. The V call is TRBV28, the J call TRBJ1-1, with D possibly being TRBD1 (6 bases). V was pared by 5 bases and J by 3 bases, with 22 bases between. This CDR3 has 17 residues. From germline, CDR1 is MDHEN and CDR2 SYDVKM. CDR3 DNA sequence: TGTGCCAGCAGTCTCGTCTTTTACAGGGTCGATGACACTGAAGCTTTCTTT. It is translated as CASSLVFYRVDDTEAFF.

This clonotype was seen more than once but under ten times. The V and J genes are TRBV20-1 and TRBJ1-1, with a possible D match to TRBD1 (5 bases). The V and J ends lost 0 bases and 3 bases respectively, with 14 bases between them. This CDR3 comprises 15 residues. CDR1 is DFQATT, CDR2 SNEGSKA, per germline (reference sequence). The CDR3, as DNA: TGCAGTGCTAGAGACTCTCGGAAGGGGTACACTGAAGCTTTCTTT. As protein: CSARDSRKGYTEAFF.

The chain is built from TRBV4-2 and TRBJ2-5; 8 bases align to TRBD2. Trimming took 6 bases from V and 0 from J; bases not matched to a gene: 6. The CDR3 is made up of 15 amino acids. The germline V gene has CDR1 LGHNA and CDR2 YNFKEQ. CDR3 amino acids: CASSPGGAYQETQYF. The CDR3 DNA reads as TGTGCCAGCAGTCCCGGGGGGGCGTACCAAGAGACCCAGTACTTC.